This TCR beta chain stems from a study of OX40 agonist ivuxolimab in advanced cancers. At the level of the study: Ivuxolimab, which is an agonistic anti-OX40 (CD134) antibody, was administered to the patients.

Study conclusions and caveats: Determination of antigen specificity was not performed for the expanded peripheral T cells.

This table comes from immunoSEQ multiplex PCR, and its TCRdb copy is limited to in-frame clones, with some not included. Counted here are about 79,000 clones, 85% to 95% occurring once; the ten biggest clones make up approximately 9.9%. As to this clone: Its antigen is currently unknown.

This sequence was found in an adult with an advanced solid tumor such as melanoma, head and neck, liver or kidney cancer. The material was CD4+ or CD8+ T cells sorted from blood, obtained in a trial of the OX40 agonist ivuxolimab.

CDR3 residues: CASSVGQGAYNEQFF. In nucleotides, the CDR3 is TGCGCCAGCAGCGTGGGACAGGGGGCGTACAATGAGCAGTTCTTC. The J gene is TRBJ2-1, the V gene TRBV5-1, with TRBD1 matching 12 bases. Trimming took 4 bases from V and 4 from J; bases not matched to a gene: 3. The CDR3 spans 15 residues. Germline assignment: CDR1 SGHRS and CDR2 YFSETQ.